Presented here are 3 T cell receptor beta chains from one specimen sequenced in a study of shared clonotypes between healthy human individuals (TCRdb year 2020). Library construction relied on the immunoSEQ multiplex PCR assay. TCRdb's version of the immuneACCESS table is confined to in-frame rearrangements and falls short of the full clone set. An unresolved V gene accounts for under half of the shortfall where checked; the remainder is of unknown origin. Present in this sample are roughly 2.2 million clones, around 93% of which were seen just once. Together, the top ten hold around 0.35% of the sample. Sequencing was carried out using naive CD4+ T cells from PBMCs. The cell subset or site label, as the study defines it: CD45RA+ positively selected. The receptor set was obtained from a young man in good health. Some clones in this sample may be carry-over from other donors' samples.

The chain employs TRBV15 and TRBJ2-1, with D tentatively TRBD1 or TRBD2 (6 bases each). The CDR3 spans 18 residues. CDR1 and CDR2 (germline): LNHNV, YYDKDF (reference sequence). V lost 3 bases and J 7 bases, leaving 25 bases between the germline ends. DNA for the CDR3: TGTGCCACCAGCAGCCAAGGGTACAGGCGAGGAGGGGGGAATGAGCAGTTCTTC. Encoded protein: CATSSQGYRRGGGNEQFF.

The V gene is TRBV6-5, the J gene TRBJ2-7, with 12 nucleotides matching TRBD2. Trimming took 0 bases from V and 5 from J; bases not matched to a gene: 2. There are 15 residues in the CDR3. Germline-derived CDR1 and CDR2 are MNHEY and SVGAGI. The CDR3 nucleotides read TGTGCCAGCAGTTACTCGCGACTAGCGGGAGACGAGCAGTACTTC. Protein sequence: CASSYSRLAGDEQYF.

CDR3 protein: CASSLYGGGTGELFF. In nucleotides, the CDR3 is TGTGCCAGCAGCTTGTACGGAGGCGGCACCGGGGAGCTGTTTTTT. The rearrangement joins TRBV5-8 to TRBJ2-2; maybe TRBD2 (5 bases). The V end lost 1 base, the J end lost 4 bases, and 11 bases lay between the germline ends. Germline V CDR1 and CDR2: SGHTS, YDEGEE. The CDR3 sequence is 15 residues long.